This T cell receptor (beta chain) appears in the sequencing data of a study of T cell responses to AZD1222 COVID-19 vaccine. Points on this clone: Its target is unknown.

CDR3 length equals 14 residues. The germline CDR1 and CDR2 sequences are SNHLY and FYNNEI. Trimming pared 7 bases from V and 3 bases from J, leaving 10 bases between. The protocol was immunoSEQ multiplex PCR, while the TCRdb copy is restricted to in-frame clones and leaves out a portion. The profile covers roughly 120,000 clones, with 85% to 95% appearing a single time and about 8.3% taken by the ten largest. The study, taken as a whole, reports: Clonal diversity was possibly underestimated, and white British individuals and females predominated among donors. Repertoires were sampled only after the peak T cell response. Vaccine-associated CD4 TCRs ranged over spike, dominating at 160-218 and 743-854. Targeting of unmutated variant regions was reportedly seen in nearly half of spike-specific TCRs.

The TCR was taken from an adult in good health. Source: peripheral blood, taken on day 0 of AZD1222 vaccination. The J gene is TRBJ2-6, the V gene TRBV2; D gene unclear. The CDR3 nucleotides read TGTGCCAGCATGCGCGAGCGTGGGGCCAACGTCCTGACTTTC. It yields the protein CASMRERGANVLTF. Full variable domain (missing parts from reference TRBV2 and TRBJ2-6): EPEVTQTPSHQVTQMGQEVILRCVPISNHLYFYWYRQILGQKVEFLVSFYNNEISEKSEIFDDQFSVERPDGSNFTLKIRSTKLEDSAMYFCASMRERGANVLTFGAGSRLTVL.